One sample yielded the 6 T cell receptor beta chains listed below, sequenced in a study of beta chain features in type 1 diabetes. Regarding the study as a whole: Shorter TCRB CDR3s, moderately but significantly so, were found in Type 1 diabetes patients in all four CD4+ subsets.

Since all of the isolated RNA was reverse transcribed, expressed TCRB transcripts were what got sequenced. Only in-frame clones appear in the TCRdb table, and some are missing; sequencing was by immunoSEQ multiplex PCR. The repertoire includes approximately 250,000 clones, roughly a tenth of them detected once, and around 0.015% sits in the top ten. These receptors are not linked to any known antigen. The sample taken for sequencing was naive CD4+ T cells from blood. The receptors were sampled from a man in his thirties or forties with type 1 diabetes.

This clone was counted only a few times. The chain couples TRBV18 to TRBJ2-7; TRBD1 agrees at 10 bases. J was trimmed by 4 bases and V by 1 base; bases with no gene match: 4. This CDR3 has 15 residues. Looked up from germline, CDR1 is KGHSH and CDR2 is LQKENI. This CDR3 is CASSPQGQGIYEQYF. The DNA of the CDR3 is TGTGCCAGCTCACCACAGGGACAGGGGATTTACGAGCAGTACTTC.

The CDR3: CASSIQVGNTEAFF. Here the CDR3 DNA reads TGTGCCAGTAGTATTCAGGTGGGGAACACTGAAGCTTTCTTT. The chain couples TRBV19 to TRBJ1-1; D call uncertain. Germline V gene data show CDR1 as LNHDA and CDR2 as SQIVND (reference sequence). Trimming took off 3 bases at V and 1 base at J, with 9 bases between the two ends. The length of the CDR3 is 14 residues.

The rearrangement links TRBV15 to TRBJ1-4; D call uncertain. V lost 4 bases and J lost 6, with 9 bases in between. The CDR3 runs 13 residues. Germline V gives CDR1 LNHNV, CDR2 YYDKDF (reference sequence). The CDR3 DNA sequence: TGTGCCACCAGCATGGACTTAGATGAAAAACTGTTTTTT. Translation gives CATSMDLDEKLFF.

This clone appeared a few times. This chain uses TRBV2 with TRBJ1-5; 7 nucleotides line up with TRBD1. CDR3 length: 13 amino acids. Unmatched junction bases numbered 6, after V lost 4 bases and J lost 9 bases. Germline CDR1 and CDR2: SNHLY and FYNNEI. The CDR3 coding sequence is TGTGCCAGCAGTGGGGCAGGGGGTAGGCCCCAGCATTTT. Its translation: CASSGAGGRPQHF.

The chain uses TRBV23-1 and TRBJ1-3, with 7 bases lining up with TRBD1. TRBV23-1 carries the ORF label, with uncertain function. This CDR3 contains 15 residues. J was trimmed by 4 bases and V by 4 bases; bases with no gene match: 7. Here the CDR3 reads CASSPSGQDGNTIYF. The CDR3 nucleotides are TGCGCCAGCAGTCCCTCAGGACAGGACGGAAACACCATATATTTT.

There are a few counts of this clone. The rearrangement joins TRBV6-5 to TRBJ2-2, with TRBD1 as a possible D gene (6 bases). The length of the CDR3 is 15 residues. Trimming took 2 bases from V and 1 from J, leaving 8 bases between them. Per the germline V gene, CDR1 is MNHEY and CDR2 is SVGAGI. This chain's CDR3 is CASSYEQGNTGELFF. The CDR3 bases are TGTGCCAGCAGTTACGAACAGGGGAACACCGGGGAGCTGTTTTTT.